This paragraph reports one T cell receptor (beta chain). Its recognized antigen is unknown. No base quality values were provided; no much bigger clone lies one nucleotide off. The healthy control group was made up of around 34 blood donors, and the Finnish Red Cross blood service supplied their buffy coats. All TCR-sequenced material derived from peripheral blood: patient blood samples and healthy donor buffy coats. Ficoll-Hypaque gradient centrifugation was used to isolate peripheral blood mononuclear cells. CD4+ cells were purified magnetically from the buffy coats of healthy controls. Genomic DNA was extracted with the Gentra Puregene Cell and Tissue kit and quantified on a Qubit 2.0 fluorometer. This entry comes from a study of STAT5B mutations in CD4+ large granular lymphocyte leukemia (dated by TCRdb to 2022 to 2024). About the full investigation: Among healthy controls, the CDR3 'QG' motif was associated with a particular HLA allele. The study compared the TCRbeta repertoires of patients with CD4+ T-cell large granular lymphocyte leukemia against the TCRbeta repertoires of healthy blood donors. Flow cytometry on FACSCanto II or FACSVerse confirmed that purified fractions exceeded 95% purity among lymphocytes. The full study reports these points: Main leukemic clonotypes were private to each patient, although about 25% of the main leukemic clonotypes were found at low frequency in the non-leukemic repertoires of other patients. CD4-sorted patient repertoires appeared more clonal than healthy CD4+ repertoires, and this difference persisted after removing the putative leukemic clones. Data were not HLA-matched; higher clonality in CD4+ versus CD8+ T-LGLL could reflect the relatively small sample size.

The immunoSEQ assay at survey resolution was applied to genomic DNA for sequencing of TCRbeta rearrangements. On the study's bioinformatics: In the TCR sequencing data, the smallest productive clonotype frequency that could be detected was 2.59 x 10-5. Analyses included only productive TCRbeta rearrangements, meaning complete and in-frame sequences. The clonality of each sample was calculated as Simpson clonality in the immunoSEQ Analyzer version 3.0. Clones were categorized by frequency as very rare, small, medium, large (1-20%) or hyperexpanded (>20%). Generation probabilities were estimated with OLGA 1.2.3, V-gene circos plots were generated with VDJtools, specificities were searched for in VDJdb, and CDR3 motifs were identified with GLIPH. TCRdb stores this immuneACCESS table with in-frame sequences only. Part of the clones is absent; in the studies checked, under half of the shortfall reflects unresolved V genes, and no reason is known for the rest. V, J and clone size were drawn from that table, and D and trimming were deduced from the DNA. This sample is represented by around 21,000 clones; around 81% of them were singletons. In total, the top ten clones hold 0.4% to 0.45% of the sample.

What was sequenced was CD4+ T cells from blood buffy coats. The receptor's source is a human donor in good health.

In nucleotide form, the sequence is TGCGCCAGCAGCCCGTATATGGCGGGGAATGAGCAGTTCTTC. The translation is CASSPYMAGNEQFF. The chain links TRBV5-1 with TRBJ2-1, with a tentative D gene TRBD2 over 6 matching bases. As encoded in the germline V gene, CDR1 is SGHRS while CDR2 is YFSETQ. From its cysteine to its phenylalanine, the CDR3 spans 14 amino acids. Just the 42-base CDR3 DNA is kept, in frame starting at base 1. Cut back by 4 bases and 7 bases, the V and J ends lie 15 bases apart.